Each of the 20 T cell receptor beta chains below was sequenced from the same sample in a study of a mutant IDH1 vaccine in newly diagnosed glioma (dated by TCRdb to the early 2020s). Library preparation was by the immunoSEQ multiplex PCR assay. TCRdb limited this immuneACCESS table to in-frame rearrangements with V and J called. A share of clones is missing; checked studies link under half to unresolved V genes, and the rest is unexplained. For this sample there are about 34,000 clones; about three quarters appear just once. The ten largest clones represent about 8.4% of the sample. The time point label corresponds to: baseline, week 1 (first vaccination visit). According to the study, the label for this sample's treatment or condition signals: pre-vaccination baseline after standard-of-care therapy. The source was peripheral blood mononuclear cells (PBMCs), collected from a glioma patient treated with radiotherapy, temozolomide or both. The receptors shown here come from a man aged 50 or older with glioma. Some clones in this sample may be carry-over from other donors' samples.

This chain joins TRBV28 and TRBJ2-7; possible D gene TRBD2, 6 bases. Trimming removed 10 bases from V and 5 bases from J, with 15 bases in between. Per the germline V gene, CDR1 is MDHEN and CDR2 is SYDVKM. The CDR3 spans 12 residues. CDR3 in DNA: TGTGCCACCTCCCCGGGGGTCCACGAGCAGTACTTC. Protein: CATSPGVHEQYF.

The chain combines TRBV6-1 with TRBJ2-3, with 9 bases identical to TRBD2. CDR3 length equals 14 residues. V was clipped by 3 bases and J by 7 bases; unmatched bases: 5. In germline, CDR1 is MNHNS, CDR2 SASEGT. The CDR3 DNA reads TGTGCCAGCAGTGATAATAGCGGGAGATATACGCAGTATTTT. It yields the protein CASSDNSGRYTQYF.

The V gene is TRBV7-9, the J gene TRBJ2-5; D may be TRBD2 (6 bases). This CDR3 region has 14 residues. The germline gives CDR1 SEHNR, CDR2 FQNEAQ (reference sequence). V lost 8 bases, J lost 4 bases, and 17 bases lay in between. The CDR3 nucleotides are TGTGCCAGCCGGGACTCCCAACTTGGAGAGACCCAGTACTTC. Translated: CASRDSQLGETQYF.

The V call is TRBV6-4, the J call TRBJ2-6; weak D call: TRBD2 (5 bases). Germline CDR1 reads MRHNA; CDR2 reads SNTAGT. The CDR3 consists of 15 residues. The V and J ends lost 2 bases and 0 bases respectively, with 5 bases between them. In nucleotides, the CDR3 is TGTGCCAGCAGTGACGGGAGCTCTGGGGCCAACGTCCTGACTTTC. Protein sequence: CASSDGSSGANVLTF.

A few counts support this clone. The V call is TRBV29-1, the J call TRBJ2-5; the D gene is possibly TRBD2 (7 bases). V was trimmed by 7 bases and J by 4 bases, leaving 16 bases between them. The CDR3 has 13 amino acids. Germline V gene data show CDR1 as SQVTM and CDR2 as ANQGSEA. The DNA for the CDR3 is TGCAGCGCTAGGGGGGGAGTACTAGAGACCCAGTACTTC. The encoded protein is CSARGGVLETQYF.

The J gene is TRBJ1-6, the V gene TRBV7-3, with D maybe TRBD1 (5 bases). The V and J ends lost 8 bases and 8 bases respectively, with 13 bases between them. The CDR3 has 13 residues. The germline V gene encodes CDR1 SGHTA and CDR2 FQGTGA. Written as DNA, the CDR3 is TGTGCCAGCGCCACAGGACCTGATTCACCCCTCCACTTT. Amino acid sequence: CASATGPDSPLHF.

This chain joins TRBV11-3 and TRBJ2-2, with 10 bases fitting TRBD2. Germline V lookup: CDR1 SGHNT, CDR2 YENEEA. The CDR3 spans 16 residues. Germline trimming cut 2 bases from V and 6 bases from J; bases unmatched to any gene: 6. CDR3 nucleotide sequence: TGTGCCAGCAGCTTAAGGCTAGCGGGAGTCGCCGGGGAGCTGTTTTTT. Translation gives CASSLRLAGVAGELFF. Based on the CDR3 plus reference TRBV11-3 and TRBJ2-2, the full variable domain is EAGVVQSPRYKIIEKKQPVAFWCNPISGHNTLYWYLQNLGQGPELLIRYENEEAVDDSQLPKDRFSAERLKGVDSTLKIQPAELGDSAVYLCASSLRLAGVAGELFFGEGSRLTVL.

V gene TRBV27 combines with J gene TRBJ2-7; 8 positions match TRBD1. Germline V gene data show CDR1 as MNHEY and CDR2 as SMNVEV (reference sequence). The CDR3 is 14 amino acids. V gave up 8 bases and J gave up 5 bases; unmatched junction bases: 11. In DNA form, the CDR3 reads TGTGCCAGCGCCTGGCAGGGGGCTATCAACGAGCAGTACTTC. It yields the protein CASAWQGAINEQYF.

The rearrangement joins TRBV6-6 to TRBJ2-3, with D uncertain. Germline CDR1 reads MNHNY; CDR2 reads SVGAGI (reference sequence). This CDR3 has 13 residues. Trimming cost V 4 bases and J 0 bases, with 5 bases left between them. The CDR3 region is CASSSTSTDTQYF. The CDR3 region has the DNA TGTGCCAGCAGTTCTACTAGCACAGATACGCAGTATTTT.

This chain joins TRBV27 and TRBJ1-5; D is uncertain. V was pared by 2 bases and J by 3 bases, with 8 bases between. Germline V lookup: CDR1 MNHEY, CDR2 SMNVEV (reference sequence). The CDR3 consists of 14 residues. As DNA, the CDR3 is TGTGCCAGCAGTTTAGAGGGTACCAATCAGCCCCAGCATTTT. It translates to CASSLEGTNQPQHF.

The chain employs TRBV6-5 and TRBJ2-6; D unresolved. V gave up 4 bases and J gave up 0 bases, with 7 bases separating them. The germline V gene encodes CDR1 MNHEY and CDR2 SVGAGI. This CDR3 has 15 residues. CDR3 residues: CASSLAPSGANVLTF. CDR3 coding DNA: TGTGCCAGCAGTTTAGCACCCTCTGGGGCCAACGTCCTGACTTTC.

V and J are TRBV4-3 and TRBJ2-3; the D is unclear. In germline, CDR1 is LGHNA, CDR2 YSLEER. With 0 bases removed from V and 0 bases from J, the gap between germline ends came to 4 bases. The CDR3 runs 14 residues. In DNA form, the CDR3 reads TGCGCCAGCAGCCAAGATCGCAGCACAGATACGCAGTATTTT. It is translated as CASSQDRSTDTQYF.

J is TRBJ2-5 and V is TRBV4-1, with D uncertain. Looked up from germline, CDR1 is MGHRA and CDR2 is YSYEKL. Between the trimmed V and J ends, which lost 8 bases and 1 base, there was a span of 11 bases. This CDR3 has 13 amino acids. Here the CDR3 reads CASGLTPQETQYF. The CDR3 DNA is TGCGCCAGCGGGTTGACACCCCAAGAGACCCAGTACTTC.

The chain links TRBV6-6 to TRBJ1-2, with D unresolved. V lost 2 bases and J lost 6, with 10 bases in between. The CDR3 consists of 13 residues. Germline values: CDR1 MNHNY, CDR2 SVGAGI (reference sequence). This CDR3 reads CASSYGQADGYTF. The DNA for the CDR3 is TGTGCCAGCAGTTACGGCCAGGCCGATGGCTACACCTTC.

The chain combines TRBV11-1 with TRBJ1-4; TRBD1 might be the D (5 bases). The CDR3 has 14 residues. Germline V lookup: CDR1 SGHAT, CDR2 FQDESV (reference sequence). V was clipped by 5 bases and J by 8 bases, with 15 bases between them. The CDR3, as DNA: TGTGCCAGCAGCCAGGACGGGGCAACCGAAAAACTGTTTTTT. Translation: CASSQDGATEKLFF. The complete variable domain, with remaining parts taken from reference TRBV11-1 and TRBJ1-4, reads EAEVAQSPRYKITEKSQAVAFWCDPISGHATLYWYRQILGQGPELLVQFQDESVVDDSQLPKDRFSAERLKGVDSTLKIQPAELGDSAMYLCASSQDGATEKLFFGSGTQLSVL.

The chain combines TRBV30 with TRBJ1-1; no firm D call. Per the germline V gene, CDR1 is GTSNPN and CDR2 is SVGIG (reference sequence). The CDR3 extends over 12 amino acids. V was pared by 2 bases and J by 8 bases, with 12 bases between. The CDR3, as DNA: TGTGCCTGGAGTAAGAGGAATTTAGAAGCTTTCTTT. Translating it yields CAWSKRNLEAFF.

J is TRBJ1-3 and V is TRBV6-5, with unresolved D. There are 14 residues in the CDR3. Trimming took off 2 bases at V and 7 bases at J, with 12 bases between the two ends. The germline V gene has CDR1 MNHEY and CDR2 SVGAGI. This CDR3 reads CASSYRQRGNTIYF. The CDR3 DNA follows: TGTGCCAGCAGTTACAGGCAGAGAGGGAACACCATATATTTT.

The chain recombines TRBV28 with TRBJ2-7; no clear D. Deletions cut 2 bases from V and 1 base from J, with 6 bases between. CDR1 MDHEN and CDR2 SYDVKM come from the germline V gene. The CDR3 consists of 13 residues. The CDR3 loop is CASSLVLSYEQYF. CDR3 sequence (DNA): TGTGCCAGCAGTTTAGTCTTGTCCTACGAGCAGTACTTC.

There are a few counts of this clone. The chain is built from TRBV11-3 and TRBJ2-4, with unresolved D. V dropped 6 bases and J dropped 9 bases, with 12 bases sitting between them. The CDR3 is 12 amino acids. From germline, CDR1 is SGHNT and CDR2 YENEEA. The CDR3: CASRDDHPIQYF. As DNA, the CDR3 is TGTGCCAGCAGAGACGACCACCCCATTCAGTACTTC.

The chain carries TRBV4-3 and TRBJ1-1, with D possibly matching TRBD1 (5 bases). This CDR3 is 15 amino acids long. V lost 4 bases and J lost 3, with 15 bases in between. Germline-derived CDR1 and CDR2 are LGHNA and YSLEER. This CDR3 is CASSRSVRGDTEAFF. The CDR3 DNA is TGCGCCAGCAGCCGATCCGTTAGAGGGGACACTGAAGCTTTCTTT.